Sequencing of this T cell receptor (beta chain) was carried out in a study of siplizumab effects on memory and regulatory T cells. Study findings and constraints: Mappable alloreactive CD4+ clones averaged approximately 69% Treg-derived with siplizumab versus 26.9% in controls. Most alloreactive clones went unmapped to unstimulated subsets; only a minor fraction mapped. Alloreactive sequences tracing back to unstimulated CD4+ memory cells were significantly reduced by siplizumab.

A remark on this clone: Its antigen is currently unknown.

Using immunoSEQ multiplex PCR, the repertoire was profiled, and TCRdb retains in-frame clones only, with some absent. The sample lists 85,000 to 130,000 clones, about 93% occurring once. The V end was cut by 4 bases, the J end by 4 bases, with 13 bases between. The length of the CDR3 is 14 residues. Looked up from germline, CDR1 is LGHNT and CDR2 is FRNRAP. This TCR derives from a human donor in good health. The J gene is TRBJ1-2, the V gene TRBV12-5, with D uncertain. The sample was Tregs sorted from blood. CDR3 amino acids: CASGSGSVAYGYTF. In DNA, the CDR3 is TGTGCTAGTGGTTCTGGGTCGGTGGCCTATGGCTACACCTTC.